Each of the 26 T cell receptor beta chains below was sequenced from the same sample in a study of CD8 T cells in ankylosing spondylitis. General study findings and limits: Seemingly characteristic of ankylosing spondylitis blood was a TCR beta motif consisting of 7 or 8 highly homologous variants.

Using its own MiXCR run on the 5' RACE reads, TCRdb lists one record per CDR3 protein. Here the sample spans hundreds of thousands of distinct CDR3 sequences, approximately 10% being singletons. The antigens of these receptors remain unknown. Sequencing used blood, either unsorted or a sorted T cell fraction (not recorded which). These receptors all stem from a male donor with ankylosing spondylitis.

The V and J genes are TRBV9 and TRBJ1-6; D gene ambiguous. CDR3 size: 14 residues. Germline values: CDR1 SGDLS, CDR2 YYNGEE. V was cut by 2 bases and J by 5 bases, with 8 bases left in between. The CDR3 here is CASSVGLHNSPLHF. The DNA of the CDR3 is TGTGCCAGCAGCGTCGGGCTTCATAATTCACCCCTCCACTTT.

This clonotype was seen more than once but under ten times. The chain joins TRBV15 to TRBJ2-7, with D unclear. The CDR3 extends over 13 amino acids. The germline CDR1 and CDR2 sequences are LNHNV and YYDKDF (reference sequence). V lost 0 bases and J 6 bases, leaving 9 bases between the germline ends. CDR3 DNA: TGTGCCACCAGCAGAGATGTTAGGGTCGAGCAGTACTTC. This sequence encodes CATSRDVRVEQYF.

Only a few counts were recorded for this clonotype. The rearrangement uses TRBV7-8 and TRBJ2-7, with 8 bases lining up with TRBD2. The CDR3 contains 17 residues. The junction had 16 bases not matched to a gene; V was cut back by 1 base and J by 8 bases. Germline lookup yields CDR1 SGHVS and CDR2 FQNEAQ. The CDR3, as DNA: TGTGCCAGCAGCTTAGAGTACCTAGCGGGTTACTTTGTAAAGCAGTACTTC. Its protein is CASSLEYLAGYFVKQYF. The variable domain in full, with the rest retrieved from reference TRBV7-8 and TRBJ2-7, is GAGVSQSPRYKVAKRGQDVALRCDPISGHVSLFWYQQALGQGPEFLTYFQNEAQLDKSGLPSDRFFAERPEGSVSTLKIQRTQQEDSAVYLCASSLEYLAGYFVKQYFGPGTRLTVT.

CDR3 in amino acids: CASSSIRQGVTYEQYF. The CDR3 DNA reads TGTGCCAGCAGCTCCATCAGACAGGGGGTAACCTACGAGCAGTACTTC. The chain joins TRBV6-1 to TRBJ2-7; the match to TRBD1 covers 9 bases. The germline CDR1 and CDR2 sequences are MNHNS and SASEGT. The V and J ends lost 6 bases and 2 bases, in that order; junction bases with no gene match: 11. This CDR3 region has 16 residues.

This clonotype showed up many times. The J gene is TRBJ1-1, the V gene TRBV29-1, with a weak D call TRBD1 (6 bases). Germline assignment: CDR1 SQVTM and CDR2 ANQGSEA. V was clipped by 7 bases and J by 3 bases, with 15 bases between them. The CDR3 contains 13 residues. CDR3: CSGGDIRDTEAFF. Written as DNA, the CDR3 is TGCAGCGGTGGGGACATTCGAGACACTGAAGCTTTCTTT.

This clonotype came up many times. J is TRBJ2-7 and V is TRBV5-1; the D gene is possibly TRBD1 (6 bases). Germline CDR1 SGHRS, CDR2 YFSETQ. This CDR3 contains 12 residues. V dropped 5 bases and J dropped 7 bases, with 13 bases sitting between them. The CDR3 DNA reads TGCGCCAGCAGGACAATCCAGGGGGAGCAGTACTTC. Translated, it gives CASRTIQGEQYF.

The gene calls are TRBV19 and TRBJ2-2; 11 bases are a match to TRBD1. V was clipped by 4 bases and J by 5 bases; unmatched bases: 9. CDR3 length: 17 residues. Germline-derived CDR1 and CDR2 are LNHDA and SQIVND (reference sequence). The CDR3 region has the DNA TGTGCCAGTAGTAGAGGGACAGGGGGATCGTCAACCGGGGAGCTGTTTTTT. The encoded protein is CASSRGTGGSSTGELFF. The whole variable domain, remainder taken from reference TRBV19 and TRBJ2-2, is DGGITQSPKYLFRKEGQNVTLSCEQNLNHDAMYWYRQDPGQGLRLIYYSQIVNDFQKGDIAEGYSVSREKKESFPLTVTSAQKNPTAFYLCASSRGTGGSSTGELFFGEGSRLTVL.

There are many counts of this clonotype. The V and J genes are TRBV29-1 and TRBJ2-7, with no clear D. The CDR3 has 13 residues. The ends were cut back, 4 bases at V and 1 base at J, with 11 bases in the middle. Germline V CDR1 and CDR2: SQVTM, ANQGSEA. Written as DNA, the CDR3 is TGCAGCGTTGTAGGAAGGAATTCCTACGAGCAGTACTTC. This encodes CSVVGRNSYEQYF.

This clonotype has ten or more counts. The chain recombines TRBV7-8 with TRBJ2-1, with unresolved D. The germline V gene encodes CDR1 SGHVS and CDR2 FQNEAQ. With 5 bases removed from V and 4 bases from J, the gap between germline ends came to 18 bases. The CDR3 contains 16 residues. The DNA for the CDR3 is TGTGCCAGCAGCCCCCGCACTACACTTACATACAATGAGCAGTTCTTC. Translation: CASSPRTTLTYNEQFF.

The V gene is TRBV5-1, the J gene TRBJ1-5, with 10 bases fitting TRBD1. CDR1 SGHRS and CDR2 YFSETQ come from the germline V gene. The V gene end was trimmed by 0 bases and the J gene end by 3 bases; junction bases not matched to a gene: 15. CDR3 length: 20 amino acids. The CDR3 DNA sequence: TGCGCCAGCAGCTTGGCCGGGGACAGGGGAAGGGGTCTGGACAATCAGCCCCAGCATTTT. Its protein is CASSLAGDRGRGLDNQPQHF.

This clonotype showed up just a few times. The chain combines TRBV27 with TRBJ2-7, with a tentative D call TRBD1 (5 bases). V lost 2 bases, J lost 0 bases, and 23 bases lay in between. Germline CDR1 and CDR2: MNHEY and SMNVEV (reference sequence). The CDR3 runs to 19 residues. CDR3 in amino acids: CASSLGPLSHIRASYEQYF. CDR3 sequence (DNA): TGTGCCAGCAGTTTAGGGCCGCTCAGTCATATCAGGGCCTCCTACGAGCAGTACTTC.

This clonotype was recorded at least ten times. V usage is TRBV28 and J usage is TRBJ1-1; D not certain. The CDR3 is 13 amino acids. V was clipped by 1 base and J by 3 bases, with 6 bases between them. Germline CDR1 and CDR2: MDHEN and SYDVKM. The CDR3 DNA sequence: TGTGCCAGCAGTTTATCCACGGACACTGAAGCTTTCTTT. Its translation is CASSLSTDTEAFF.

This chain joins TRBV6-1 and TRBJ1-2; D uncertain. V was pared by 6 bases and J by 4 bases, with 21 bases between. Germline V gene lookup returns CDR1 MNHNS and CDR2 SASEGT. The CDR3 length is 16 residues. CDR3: CASSPVGSRTSYGYTF. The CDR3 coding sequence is TGTGCCAGCAGCCCCGTAGGGTCCCGAACTTCCTATGGCTACACCTTC.

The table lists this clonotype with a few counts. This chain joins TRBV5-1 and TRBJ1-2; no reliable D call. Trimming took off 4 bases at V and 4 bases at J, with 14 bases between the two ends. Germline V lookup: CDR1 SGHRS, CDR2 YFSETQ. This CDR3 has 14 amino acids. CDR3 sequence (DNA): TGCGCCAGCAGCCCTGTCGGGAGCCCCTATGGCTACACCTTC. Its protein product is CASSPVGSPYGYTF.

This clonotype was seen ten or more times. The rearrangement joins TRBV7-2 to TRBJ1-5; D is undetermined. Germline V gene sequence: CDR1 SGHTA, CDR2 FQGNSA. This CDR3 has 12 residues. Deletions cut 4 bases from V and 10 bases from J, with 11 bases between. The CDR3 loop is CASSSLYGPQHF. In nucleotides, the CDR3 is TGTGCCAGCAGCTCCCTATACGGACCCCAGCATTTT.

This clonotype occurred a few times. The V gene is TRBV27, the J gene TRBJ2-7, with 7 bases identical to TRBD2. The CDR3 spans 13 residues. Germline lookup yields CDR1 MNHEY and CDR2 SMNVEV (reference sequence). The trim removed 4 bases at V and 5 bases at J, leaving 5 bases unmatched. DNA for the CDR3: TGTGCCAGCAGTTATGGCCGGGGGGACGAGCAGTACTTC. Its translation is CASSYGRGDEQYF.

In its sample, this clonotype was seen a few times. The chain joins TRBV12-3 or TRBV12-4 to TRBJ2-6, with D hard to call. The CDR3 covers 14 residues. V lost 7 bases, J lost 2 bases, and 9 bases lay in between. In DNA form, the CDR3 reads TGTGCCAGCACCCGGGTAGCTGGGGCCAACGTCCTGACTTTC. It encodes CASTRVAGANVLTF.

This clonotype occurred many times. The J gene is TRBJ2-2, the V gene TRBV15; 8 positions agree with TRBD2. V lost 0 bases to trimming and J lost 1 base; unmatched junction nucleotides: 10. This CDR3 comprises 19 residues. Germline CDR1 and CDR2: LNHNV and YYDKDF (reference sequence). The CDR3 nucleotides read TGTGCCACCAGCAGAGATCTAGTTTCTAGCGGGCGGAACACCGGGGAGCTGTTTTTT. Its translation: CATSRDLVSSGRNTGELFF. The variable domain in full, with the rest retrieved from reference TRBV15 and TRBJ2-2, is DAMVIQNPRYQVTQFGKPVTLSCSQTLNHNVMYWYQQKSSQAPKLLFHYYDKDFNNEADTPDNFQSRRPNTSFCFLDIRSPGLGDTAMYLCATSRDLVSSGRNTGELFFGEGSRLTVL.

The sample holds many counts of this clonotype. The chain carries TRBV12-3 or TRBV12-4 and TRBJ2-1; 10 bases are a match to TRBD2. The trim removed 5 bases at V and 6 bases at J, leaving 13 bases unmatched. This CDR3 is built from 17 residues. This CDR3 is CASSPLAGASVFNEQFF. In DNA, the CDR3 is TGTGCCAGCAGTCCTCTAGCGGGAGCTTCGGTTTTCAATGAGCAGTTCTTC.

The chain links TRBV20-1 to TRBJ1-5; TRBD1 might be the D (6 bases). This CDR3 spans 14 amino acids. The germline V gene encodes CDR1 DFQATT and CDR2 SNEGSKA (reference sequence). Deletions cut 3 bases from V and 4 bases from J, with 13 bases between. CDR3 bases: TGCAGTGCTAGCTGGGCAGGGGATAATCAGCCCCAGCATTTT. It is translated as CSASWAGDNQPQHF.

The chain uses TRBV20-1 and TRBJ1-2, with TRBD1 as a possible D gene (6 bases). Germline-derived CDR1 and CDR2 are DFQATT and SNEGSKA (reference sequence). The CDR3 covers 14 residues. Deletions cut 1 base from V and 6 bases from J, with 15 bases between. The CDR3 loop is CSARVWGASDGYTF. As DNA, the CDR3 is TGCAGTGCTAGAGTTTGGGGGGCCTCGGATGGCTACACCTTC.

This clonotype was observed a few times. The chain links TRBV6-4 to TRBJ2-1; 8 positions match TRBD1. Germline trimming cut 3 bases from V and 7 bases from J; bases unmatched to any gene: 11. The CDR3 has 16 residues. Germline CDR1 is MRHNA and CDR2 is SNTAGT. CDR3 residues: CASSDRAGGMRNEQFF. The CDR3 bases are TGTGCCAGCAGTGATCGGGCAGGGGGCATGAGGAATGAGCAGTTCTTC.

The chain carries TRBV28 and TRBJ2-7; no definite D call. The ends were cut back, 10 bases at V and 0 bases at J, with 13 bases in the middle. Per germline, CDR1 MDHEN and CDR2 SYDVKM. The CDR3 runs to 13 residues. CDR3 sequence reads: CATFGTLSYEQYF. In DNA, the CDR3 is TGTGCCACCTTTGGCACTCTCTCCTACGAGCAGTACTTC.

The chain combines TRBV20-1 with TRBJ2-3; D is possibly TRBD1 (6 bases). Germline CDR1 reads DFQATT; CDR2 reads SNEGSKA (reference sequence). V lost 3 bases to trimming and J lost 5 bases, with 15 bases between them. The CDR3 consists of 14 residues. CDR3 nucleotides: TGCAGTGCTAGTCGACAGGAGAGTCAAGATACGCAGTATTTT. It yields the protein CSASRQESQDTQYF.

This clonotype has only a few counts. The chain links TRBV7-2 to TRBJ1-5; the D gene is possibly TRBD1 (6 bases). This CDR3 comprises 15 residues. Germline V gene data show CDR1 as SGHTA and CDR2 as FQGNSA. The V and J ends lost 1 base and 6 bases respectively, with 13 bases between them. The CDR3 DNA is TGTGCCAGCAGCTTAGGGGGGGCAGTTCTTCAGCCCCAGCATTTT. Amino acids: CASSLGGAVLQPQHF.

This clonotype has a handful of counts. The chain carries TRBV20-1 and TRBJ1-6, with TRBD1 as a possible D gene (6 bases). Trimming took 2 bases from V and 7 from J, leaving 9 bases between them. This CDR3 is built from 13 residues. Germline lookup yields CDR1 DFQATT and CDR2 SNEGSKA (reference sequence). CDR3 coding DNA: TGCAGTGCTAGATCCAGGGGAAATTCACCCCTCCACTTT. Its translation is CSARSRGNSPLHF.